This T cell receptor (beta chain) stems from a study of cytomegalovirus exposure and HLA in healthy donors. Background on the study: In a previous analysis, approximately 110 million unique TCR beta sequences were found from 150 million to 200 million T cells. General study results and limits: A later analysis revealed that TCR association rates differed between HLA loci, peaking at DRB1 and bottoming out at HLA-C.

As regards this clone: What it binds is unknown.

PCR used 60 Vbeta primers and 13 Jbeta primers. Only in-frame clones appear in the TCRdb table, and some are missing; sequencing was by immunoSEQ multiplex PCR. This sample carries some 160,000 clones, 65% to 85% of them seen once, and the ten largest clones take 1.3%. The donors, nominally healthy at sampling, likely had unrecorded immune exposures. The germline CDR1 and CDR2 sequences are SGHTA and FQGNSA. The CDR3 is made up of 15 amino acids. The ends were cut back, 5 bases at V and 4 bases at J, with 17 bases in the middle. Sequenced input: PBMCs. V and J are TRBV7-2 and TRBJ1-2; no definite D call. The clonotype was recovered from a man aged 50-60 years in good health and CMV-seropositive. CDR3 amino acids: CASSPTPSIPYGYTF. The CDR3 nucleotides read TGTGCCAGCAGCCCGACGCCTAGTATTCCCTATGGCTACACCTTC.